This T cell receptor beta chain was sequenced for a study of naive and memory T cell subsets. An oligonucleotide containing a UMI was ligated to the 3' end of TCR cDNA. Unsorted total RNA, roughly 1 to 1000 ng, was DNase treated before reverse transcription. Amplification of ligated cDNA took four PCR rounds with SP2 and nested alpha and beta constant primers. A single record per CDR3 protein comes from TCRdb applying MiXCR to the UMI-ligation and nested PCR reads. The data contain about 26,000 distinct CDR3 sequences, around 5.2% of them seen just once; the ten biggest clones take up under 8%. The sequencing input was blood. The receptor was isolated from an adult in good health.

The CDR3 reads CASSPRRVTTTYEQYF. The CDR3 nucleotides are TGTGCCAGCTCACCGCGCAGGGTGACCACTACCTACGAGCAGTACTTC. The chain uses TRBV18 and TRBJ2-7; D might be TRBD1 (5 bases). The V and J ends lost 3 bases and 2 bases respectively, with 17 bases between them. Germline V CDR1 and CDR2: KGHSH, LQKENI. The CDR3 has 16 residues.